The 4 T cell receptor beta chains in this list originate from one sample, sequenced in a study of response to subunit inactivated influenza vaccine. TCRdb itself ran the RT-PCR reads through MiXCR, one entry per CDR3 protein. The sample contains 700,000 to 800,000 distinct CDR3 sequences, approximately 18% of which appear only once. The source material was PBMCs from blood, sampled about 5 days after vaccination. The source is a man aged 50-59 years who received an inactivated influenza vaccine.

V and J are TRBV15 and TRBJ2-5; 12 bases fit TRBD2. Unmatched junction bases numbered 4, after V lost 1 base and J lost 4 bases. CDR1 is LNHNV and CDR2 is YYDKDF in the germline V gene (reference sequence). The CDR3 sequence is 16 residues long. CDR3 in amino acids: CATSRGLAGDGETQYF. Written as DNA, the CDR3 is TGTGCCACCAGCAGAGGACTAGCGGGAGACGGAGAGACCCAGTACTTC.

Comments on this clonotype: One base away lies a much larger clone, so this may be a sequencing read error. The chain is built from TRBV10-3 and TRBJ2-5; perhaps TRBD2 as D (6 bases). The CDR3 has 14 residues. CDR1 and CDR2 (germline): ENHRY, SYGVKD. The chain's CDR3 is CAVSAGGAGETQYF. The CDR3 region has the DNA TGTGCCGTCAGTGCTGGCGGGGCAGGGGAGACCCAGTACTTC.

This chain uses TRBV7-8 with TRBJ2-3; TRBD2 is a possible D gene (5 bases). V lost 4 bases, J lost 0 bases, and 20 bases lay in between. The CDR3 has 18 residues. Germline-derived CDR1 and CDR2 are SGHVS and FQNEAQ. The CDR3 coding sequence is TGTGCCAGCAGCTCATTATTCGGGGAGACGTCTAGCACAGATACGCAGTATTTT. This codes for CASSSLFGETSSTDTQYF.

This clonotype was recorded a few times. The V gene is TRBV12-3 or TRBV12-4, the J gene TRBJ2-2; TRBD1 agrees at 10 bases. J lost 5 bases, V lost 6 bases, and 6 bases had no gene match. This CDR3 is 15 amino acids long. CDR3 sequence reads: CASRYGTGVTGELFF. CDR3 nucleotides: TGTGCCAGCAGATACGGGACAGGGGTTACCGGGGAGCTGTTTTTT.